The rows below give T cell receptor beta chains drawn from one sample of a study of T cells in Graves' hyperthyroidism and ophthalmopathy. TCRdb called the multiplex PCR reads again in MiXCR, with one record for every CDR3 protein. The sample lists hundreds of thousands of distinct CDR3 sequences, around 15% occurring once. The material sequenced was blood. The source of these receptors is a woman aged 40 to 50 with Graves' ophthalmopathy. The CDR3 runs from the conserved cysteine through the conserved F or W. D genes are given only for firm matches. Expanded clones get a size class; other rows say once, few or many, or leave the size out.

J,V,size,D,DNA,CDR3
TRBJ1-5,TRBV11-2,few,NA,TGTGCCAGCAGCTTAGGGTCAGGAGATAGCAATCAGCCCCAGCATTTT,CASSLGSGDSNQPQHF
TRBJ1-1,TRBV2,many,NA,TGTGCCAGCAGTTACCAACGCGGCGACACTGAAGCTTTCTTT,CASSYQRGDTEAFF
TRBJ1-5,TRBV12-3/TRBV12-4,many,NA,TGTGCCAGCAGTTTTGGCAGAGGGGGCAATCAGCCCCAGCATTTT,CASSFGRGGNQPQHF
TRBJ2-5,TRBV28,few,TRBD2,TGTGCCAGCAGCCGCCATAGCGGGAGGGAGACCCAGTACTTC,CASSRHSGRETQYF
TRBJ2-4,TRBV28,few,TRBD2,TGTGCCAGCAGTACCACACGACTAGCGGTAGCCAAAAACATTCAGTACTTC,CASSTTRLAVAKNIQYF
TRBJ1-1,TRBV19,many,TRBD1,TGTGCCAGTAACGCCTTCGACAGGGCCCGCTACACTGAAGCTTTCTTT,CASNAFDRARYTEAFF
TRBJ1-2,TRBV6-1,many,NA,TGTGCCAGCTCAGCGAACCCGGGTTATGGCTACACCTTC,CASSANPGYGYTF
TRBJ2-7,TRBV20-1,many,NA,TGCAGTGCTAGGCCCCGGACAGACTCCTACGAGCAGTACTTC,CSARPRTDSYEQYF
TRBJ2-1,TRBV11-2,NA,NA,TGTGCCAGCAGCGCAAGACAGGTTACGGATGAGCAGTTCTTC,CASSARQVTDEQFF
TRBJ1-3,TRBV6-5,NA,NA,TGTGCCAGCAGTTTAAACCGCTCTGGAAACACCATATATTTT,CASSLNRSGNTIYF
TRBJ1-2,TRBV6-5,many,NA,TGTGCCAGCAGTTACGCGTTCGGGACTGCCGGATGGTATGGCTACACCTTC,CASSYAFGTAGWYGYTF
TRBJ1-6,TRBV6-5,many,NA,TGTGCCAGCAGTTATGTGGCGGAGAATTCACCCCTCCACTTT,CASSYVAENSPLHF
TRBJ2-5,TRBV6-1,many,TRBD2,TGTGCCAGCAGTCCACTAGCGCTGTTCAGCCAAGAGACCCAGTACTTC,CASSPLALFSQETQYF
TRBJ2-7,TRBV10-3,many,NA,TGTGCCATCAGCCTGGACAGATACGAGCAGTACTTC,CAISLDRYEQYF
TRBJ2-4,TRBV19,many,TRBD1,TGTGCCAGTAGTCCGACAGGGGGCAAAAACATTCAGTACTTC,CASSPTGGKNIQYF
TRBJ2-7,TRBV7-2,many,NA,TGTGCCAGCAGCACCTCCGGCGGAGGGGGCTACGAGCAGTACTTC,CASSTSGGGGYEQYF
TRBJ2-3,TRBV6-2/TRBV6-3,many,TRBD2,TGTGCCAGCAGTTATGGAGTGCTAGCGGGAGGCACAGATACGCAGTATTTT,CASSYGVLAGGTDTQYF
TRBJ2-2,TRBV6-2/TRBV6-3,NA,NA,TGTGCCAGCTGGGACGGGTACTACTCCAGGAACACCGGGGAGCTGTTTTTT,CASWDGYYSRNTGELFF
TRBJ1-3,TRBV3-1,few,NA,TGTGCCAGCAGCCCAATTCCCCAGGGTGGGACCATATATTTT,CASSPIPQGGTIYF
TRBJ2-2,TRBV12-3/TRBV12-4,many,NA,TGTGCCAGCAGTTTTTTCTCGTTCACTGGGGCGAGGTATAGGACCGGGGAGCTGTTTTTT,CASSFFSFTGARYRTGELFF
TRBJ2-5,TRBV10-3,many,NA,TGTGCCATCAAAGGCGGGGCCCAAGAGACCCAGTACTTC,CAIKGGAQETQYF
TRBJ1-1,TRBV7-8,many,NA,TGTGCCAGCAGCTCCATACAGGGTCCGAACACTGAAGCTTTCTTT,CASSSIQGPNTEAFF
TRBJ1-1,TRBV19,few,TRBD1,TGTGCCAGTAACGGACAGGGGGCCGTTGAAGCTTTCTTT,CASNGQGAVEAFF
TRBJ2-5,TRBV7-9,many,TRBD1,TGTGCCAGCAGCTTAGAACCGGACAGGCAAGAGACCCAGTACTTC,CASSLEPDRQETQYF
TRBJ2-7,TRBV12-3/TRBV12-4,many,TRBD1,TGTGCCAGCACGACGACAGGGGGTTCCTACGAGCAGTACTTC,CASTTTGGSYEQYF
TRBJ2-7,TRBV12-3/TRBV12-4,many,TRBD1,TGTGCCAGCAGGGGGACAGGGGGCTTGGGCGAGCAGTACTTC,CASRGTGGLGEQYF
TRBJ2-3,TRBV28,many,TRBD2,TGTGCCAGCAGCTTGACTAGCGGGAGTCGGTATTTT,CASSLTSGSRYF
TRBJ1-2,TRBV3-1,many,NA,TGTGCCAGCAGCCATTCACCAGTGGATGGCTACACCTTC,CASSHSPVDGYTF
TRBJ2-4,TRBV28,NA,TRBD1,TGTGCCAGCAGTTTACCCTCGGACAGGGAGGAATACTTC,CASSLPSDREEYF
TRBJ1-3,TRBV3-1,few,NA,TGTGCCAGCAGCCCCGGGGCCGGAAACACCATATATTTT,CASSPGAGNTIYF
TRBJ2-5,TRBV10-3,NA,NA,TGTGCCATCAGTGAGCGGGCACCTACGGGGACCCAGTACTTC,CAISERAPTGTQYF
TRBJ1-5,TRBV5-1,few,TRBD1,TGCGCCAGCAGCTTAGGGACAGGGTGGAATCAGCCCCAGCATTTT,CASSLGTGWNQPQHF
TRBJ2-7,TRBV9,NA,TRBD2,TGTGCCAGCAGCGTAGGGGTCGGGAGGGATTCCTACGAGCAGTACTTC,CASSVGVGRDSYEQYF
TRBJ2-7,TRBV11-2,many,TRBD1,TGTGCCAGCAGCGTTCCGGGACAGGGAAAATACGAGCAGTACTTC,CASSVPGQGKYEQYF
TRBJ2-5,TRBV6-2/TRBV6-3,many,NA,TGTGCCAGCAGTTACCTCGGTTTGCAAGAGACCCAGTACTTC,CASSYLGLQETQYF
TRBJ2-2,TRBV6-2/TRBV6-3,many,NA,TGTGCCAGCGCCTCGCAGAACACCGGGGAGCTGTTTTTT,CASASQNTGELFF
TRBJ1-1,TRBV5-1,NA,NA,TGCGCCAGCAGCTTGTTGTTCCAGGGATTAATGACTGAAGCTTTCTTT,CASSLLFQGLMTEAFF
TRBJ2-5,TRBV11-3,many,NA,TGTGCCAGCAGCTTAACCCTAGCAAGGGGGACCCAGTACTTC,CASSLTLARGTQYF
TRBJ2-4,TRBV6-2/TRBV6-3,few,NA,TGTGCCAGCAGTTACAGAACCGGGGCTCGGTCGGCCAAAAACATTCAGTACTTC,CASSYRTGARSAKNIQYF
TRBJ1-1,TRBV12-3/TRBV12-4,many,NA,TGTGCCAGCAGTCTTGGACACGTTGAAGCTTTCTTT,CASSLGHVEAFF
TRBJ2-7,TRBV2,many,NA,TGTGCCAGCAGTGGGGGAGACTACGAGCAGTACTTC,CASSGGDYEQYF
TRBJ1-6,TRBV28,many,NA,TGTGCCAGCAGCCCGAGCCGACAGAGCTCCTATAATTCACCCCTCCACTTT,CASSPSRQSSYNSPLHF
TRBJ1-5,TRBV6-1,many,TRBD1,TGTGCCAGCAGTGGAACCCGGACAGGGAATAGCAATCAGCCCCAGCATTTT,CASSGTRTGNSNQPQHF
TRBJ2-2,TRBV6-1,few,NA,TGTGCCAGCACCTCGCAGGCCGGGGAGCTGTTTTTT,CASTSQAGELFF
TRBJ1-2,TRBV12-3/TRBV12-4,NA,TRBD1,TGTGCCAGCATCGTGACAGGGAGGATTTCAAACTATGGCTACACCTTC,CASIVTGRISNYGYTF
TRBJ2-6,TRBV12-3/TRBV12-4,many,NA,TGTGCCAGCAGGGACAGTACCTCTGGGGCCAACGTCCTGACTTTC,CASRDSTSGANVLTF
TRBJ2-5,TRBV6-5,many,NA,TGTGCCAGCAGTAGACCGACTCAAGAGACCCAGTACTTC,CASSRPTQETQYF
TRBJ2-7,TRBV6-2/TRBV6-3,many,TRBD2,TGTGCCAGCAGTTATGTGGCTGGGACTAGCTCTTCCTACGAGCAGTACTTC,CASSYVAGTSSSYEQYF
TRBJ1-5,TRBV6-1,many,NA,TGTGCCAGCAGTGAAGGTATACCAGGCAATCAGCCCCAGCATTTT,CASSEGIPGNQPQHF
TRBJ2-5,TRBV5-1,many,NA,TGCGCCAGCAGCCCTCGACAGGATCAAGAGACCCAGTACTTC,CASSPRQDQETQYF
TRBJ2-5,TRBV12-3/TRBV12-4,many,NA,TGTGCCAGCAGTTTAGCGCCAGCGGTTCGGGAGACCCAGTACTTC,CASSLAPAVRETQYF